One and the same sample provided the 19 T cell receptor beta chains below, sequenced in a study of cytomegalovirus exposure and HLA in healthy donors. The PCR employed 60 Vbeta primers together with 13 Jbeta primers. Produced via immunoSEQ multiplex PCR; TCRdb's table is partial and in-frame only. Among 200,000 or so clones listed, 78% were seen once. Sequences were obtained from PBMCs. These receptors all come from a woman in her twenties or thirties in good health and CMV-seropositive.

V is TRBV2 and J is TRBJ1-5; a possible D gene is TRBD1 (6 bases). Per germline, CDR1 SNHLY and CDR2 FYNNEI. The CDR3 is made up of 15 amino acids. Trimming pared 7 bases from V and 1 base from J, leaving 14 bases between. Here the CDR3 DNA reads TGTGCCAGCACTGGGACACACATAAGCAATCAGCCCCAGCATTTT. Its translation is CASTGTHISNQPQHF.

The chain joins TRBV6-5 to TRBJ2-3; 7 bases match TRBD1. Germline V gene lookup returns CDR1 MNHEY and CDR2 SVGAGI. Trimming removed 5 bases from V and 0 bases from J; junction bases left unmatched: 2. The CDR3 loop spans 14 amino acids. CDR3 sequence: CASSGQASTDTQYF. The DNA of the CDR3 is TGTGCCAGCAGTGGACAGGCGAGCACAGATACGCAGTATTTT.

This clone was detected once. This chain's CDR3 is CATRGYQETQYF. CDR3 in DNA: TGTGCCACCCGAGGGTACCAAGAGACCCAGTACTTC. This chain links TRBV15 with TRBJ2-5; possible D gene TRBD2, 5 bases. Trimming took 8 bases from V and 0 from J, leaving 7 bases between them. From germline, CDR1 is LNHNV and CDR2 YYDKDF (reference sequence). There are 12 residues in the CDR3.

This clone was seen only a few times. V gene TRBV5-6 combines with J gene TRBJ2-5; D gene uncertain. V lost 2 bases to trimming and J lost 5 bases, with 7 bases between them. In germline, CDR1 is SGHDT, CDR2 YYEEEE. The length of the CDR3 is 12 residues. This CDR3 is CASSFSGETQYF. The DNA of the CDR3 is TGTGCCAGCAGCTTTTCAGGCGAGACCCAGTACTTC.

The chain is built from TRBV4-2 and TRBJ2-1, with 10 bases aligning to TRBD2. Germline CDR1 reads LGHNA; CDR2 reads YNFKEQ. CDR3 length equals 20 residues. J gave up 0 bases and V 0 bases, and 11 bases lay outside the gene matches. The CDR3 nucleotides read TGTGCCAGCAGCCAAGAGATAGGAACTAGCGGGGTCTTCTCCTACAATGAGCAGTTCTTC. It translates to CASSQEIGTSGVFSYNEQFF.

The V and J genes are TRBV9 and TRBJ2-1; 10 bases align to TRBD2. Germline CDR1 reads SGDLS; CDR2 reads YYNGEE. The CDR3 consists of 15 residues. V trimming: 0 bases; J trimming: 10 bases; junction bases outside the gene matches: 7. The CDR3 reads CASSVVGLALNEQFF. CDR3 in DNA: TGTGCCAGCAGCGTAGTGGGACTAGCGCTTAACGAGCAGTTCTTC. Variable domain in full (rest from reference TRBV9 and TRBJ2-1): DSGVTQTPKHLITATGQRVTLRCSPRSGDLSVYWYQQSLDQGLQFLIQYYNGEERAKGNILERFSAQQFPDLHSELNLSSLELGDSALYFCASSVVGLALNEQFFGPGTRLTVL.

The V call is TRBV19, the J call TRBJ1-5, with a possible D match to TRBD1 (5 bases). Trimming left V 6 bases short and J 3 bases short, with 9 bases between. CDR3 length equals 13 residues. Germline CDR1 is LNHDA and CDR2 is SQIVND (reference sequence). CDR3 DNA: TGTGCCAGTAGGAGGGACTCCAATCAGCCCCAGCATTTT. Amino acid sequence: CASRRDSNQPQHF.

This clone has just one count. The chain couples TRBV15 to TRBJ2-1; 9 nucleotides line up with TRBD1. Trimming removed 9 bases from V and 2 bases from J; junction bases left unmatched: 5. Per germline, CDR1 LNHNV and CDR2 YYDKDF (reference sequence). The CDR3 is 14 amino acids. CDR3 nucleotides: TGTGCCACTCGGACAGGGGATACCTACAATGAGCAGTTCTTC. Translated: CATRTGDTYNEQFF.

The chain joins TRBV2 to TRBJ2-3; D unclear. Germline V gives CDR1 SNHLY, CDR2 FYNNEI. The CDR3 is made up of 13 amino acids. The V and J ends lost 6 bases and 4 bases respectively, with 11 bases between them. The CDR3: CASSDYSPDTQYF. The CDR3 coding sequence is TGTGCCAGCAGCGATTACAGTCCAGATACGCAGTATTTT.

The chain uses TRBV4-1 and TRBJ2-7, with a weak D call TRBD2 (6 bases). The ends were cut back, 2 bases at V and 9 bases at J, with 23 bases in the middle. The germline V gene encodes CDR1 MGHRA and CDR2 YSYEKL. The length of the CDR3 is 16 residues. The CDR3 DNA reads TGCGCCAGCAGCCAACCAACCGGGACTTATGCGCAGGGGCAGTACTTC. Translation gives CASSQPTGTYAQGQYF.

This chain links TRBV6-5 with TRBJ2-7, with D maybe TRBD1 (6 bases). Trimming stripped 9 bases from V and 6 bases from J, with 15 bases between. The CDR3 runs 12 residues. Germline CDR1 reads MNHEY; CDR2 reads SVGAGI. The CDR3 loop is CASSPQGFEQYF. CDR3 sequence (DNA): TGTGCCAGTTCCCCCCAGGGGTTCGAGCAGTACTTC.

The rearrangement joins TRBV29-1 to TRBJ2-1; D gene uncertain. Between the trimmed V and J ends, which lost 3 bases and 6 bases, there was a span of 6 bases. The CDR3 contains 11 residues. Germline V gene data show CDR1 as SQVTM and CDR2 as ANQGSEA. CDR3 loop: CSVDGGNEQFF. The CDR3, as DNA: TGCAGCGTTGACGGCGGCAATGAGCAGTTCTTC.

The J gene is TRBJ2-5, the V gene TRBV2; TRBD1 agrees at 7 bases. Trimming took 4 bases from V and 5 from J; bases not matched to a gene: 10. Germline V gene data show CDR1 as SNHLY and CDR2 as FYNNEI. CDR3 size: 15 residues. The chain's CDR3 is CASSATYRGRETQYF. DNA of the CDR3: TGTGCCAGCAGTGCGACTTACAGGGGACGGGAGACCCAGTACTTC. Full variable domain (rest looked up from reference TRBV2 and TRBJ2-5): EPEVTQTPSHQVTQMGQEVILRCVPISNHLYFYWYRQILGQKVEFLVSFYNNEISEKSEIFDDQFSVERPDGSNFTLKIRSTKLEDSAMYFCASSATYRGRETQYFGPGTRLLVL.

The CDR3 reads CASSLEPGLAYEQYF. DNA of the CDR3: TGTGCCAGCAGCTTGGAACCGGGACTAGCCTACGAGCAGTACTTC. The rearrangement links TRBV5-4 to TRBJ2-7, with 8 bases fitting TRBD2. CDR3 length equals 15 residues. From germline, CDR1 is SGHNT and CDR2 YYREEE (reference sequence). With V trimmed by 0 bases and J by 2 bases, 4 bases remained unmatched.

V usage is TRBV7-2 and J usage is TRBJ1-2, with unresolved D. V was cut by 4 bases and J by 8 bases, with 8 bases left in between. This CDR3 region has 11 residues. Germline CDR1 reads SGHTA; CDR2 reads FQGNSA. In nucleotides, the CDR3 is TGTGCCAGCAGCTCCGGGGTAGGCTACACCTTC. Residues: CASSSGVGYTF. The full variable domain, completed using reference TRBV7-2 and TRBJ1-2, is GAGVSQSPSNKVTEKGKDVELRCDPISGHTALYWYRQSLGQGLEFLIYFQGNSAPDKSGLPSDRFSAERTGGSVSTLTIQRTQQEDSAVYLCASSSGVGYTFGSGTRLTVV.

This chain connects TRBV7-6 to TRBJ2-3; D remains unclear. Per the germline V gene, CDR1 is SGHVS and CDR2 is FNYEAQ. V gave up 5 bases and J gave up 0 bases, with 3 bases separating them. The CDR3 length is 12 residues. The CDR3 DNA is TGTGCCAGCAGCCAAAGCACAGATACGCAGTATTTT. It encodes CASSQSTDTQYF.

The genes are TRBV7-9 and TRBJ2-2, with TRBD1 matching over 8 bases. The V and J ends lost 6 bases and 3 bases, in that order; junction bases with no gene match: 6. The CDR3 is made up of 15 amino acids. The germline V gene has CDR1 SEHNR and CDR2 FQNEAQ (reference sequence). CDR3 residues: CASRTGGSDTGELFF. The CDR3 DNA sequence: TGTGCCAGCAGAACAGGGGGGTCGGACACCGGGGAGCTGTTTTTT.

CDR3 loop: CASKAFGLGAGGNTIYF. The CDR3 coding sequence is TGTGCCAGCAAGGCTTTTGGATTAGGGGCAGGTGGAAACACCATATATTTT. The chain has TRBV7-9 and TRBJ1-3; possibly TRBD1 for D (5 bases). CDR3 length: 17 residues. Germline assignment: CDR1 SEHNR and CDR2 FQNEAQ (reference sequence). V was clipped by 7 bases and J by 3 bases, with 22 bases between them.

The V call is TRBV7-3, the J call TRBJ2-1; possible D gene TRBD2, 7 bases. Germline CDR1 reads SGHTA; CDR2 reads FQGTGA. Trimming cost V 1 base and J 4 bases, with 11 bases left between them. The CDR3 totals 15 residues. The CDR3 nucleotides read TGTGCCAGCAGCTTAAGCGGGGGCCCTTACAATGAGCAGTTCTTC. Its protein product is CASSLSGGPYNEQFF.